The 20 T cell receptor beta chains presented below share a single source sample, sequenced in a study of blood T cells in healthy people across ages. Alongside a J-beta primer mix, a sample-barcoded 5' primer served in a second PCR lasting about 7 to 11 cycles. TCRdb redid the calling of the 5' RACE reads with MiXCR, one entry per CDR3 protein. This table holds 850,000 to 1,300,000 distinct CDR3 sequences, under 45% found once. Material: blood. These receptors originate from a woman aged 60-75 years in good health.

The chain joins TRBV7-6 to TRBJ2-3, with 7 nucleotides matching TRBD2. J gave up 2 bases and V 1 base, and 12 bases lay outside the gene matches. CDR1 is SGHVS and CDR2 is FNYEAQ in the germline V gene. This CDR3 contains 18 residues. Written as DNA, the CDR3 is TGTGCCAGCAGCTTAGGGACTTCAACGGGAGGCCTCACAGATACGCAGTATTTT. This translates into CASSLGTSTGGLTDTQYF.

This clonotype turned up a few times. In nucleotides, the CDR3 is TGTGCCAGCAGTGGTCCCCTCGCAGATACGCAGTATTTT. It yields the protein CASSGPLADTQYF. V gene TRBV27 combines with J gene TRBJ2-3, with no clear D. Trimming took off 5 bases at V and 4 bases at J, with 10 bases between the two ends. The CDR3 has 13 amino acids. From germline, CDR1 is MNHEY and CDR2 SMNVEV (reference sequence).

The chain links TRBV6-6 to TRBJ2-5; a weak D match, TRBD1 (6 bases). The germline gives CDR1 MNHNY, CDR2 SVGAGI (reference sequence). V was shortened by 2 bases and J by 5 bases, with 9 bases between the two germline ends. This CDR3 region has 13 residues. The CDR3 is CASSYEGEETQYF. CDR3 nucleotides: TGTGCCAGCAGTTACGAGGGGGAGGAGACCCAGTACTTC.

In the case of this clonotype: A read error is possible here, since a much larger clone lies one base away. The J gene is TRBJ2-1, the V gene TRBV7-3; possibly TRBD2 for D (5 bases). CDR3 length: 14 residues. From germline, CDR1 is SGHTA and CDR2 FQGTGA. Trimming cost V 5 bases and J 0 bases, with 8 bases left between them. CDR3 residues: CASSPEGSYNEQFF. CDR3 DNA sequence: TGTGCCAGCAGCCCCGAGGGCTCCTACAATGAGCAGTTCTTC.

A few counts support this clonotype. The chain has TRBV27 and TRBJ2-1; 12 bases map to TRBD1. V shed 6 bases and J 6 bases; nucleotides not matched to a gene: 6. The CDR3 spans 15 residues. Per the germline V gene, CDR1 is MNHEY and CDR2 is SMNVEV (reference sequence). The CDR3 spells CASSWGTGGSNEQFF. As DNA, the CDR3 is TGTGCCAGCAGCTGGGGGACAGGGGGCTCCAATGAGCAGTTCTTC.

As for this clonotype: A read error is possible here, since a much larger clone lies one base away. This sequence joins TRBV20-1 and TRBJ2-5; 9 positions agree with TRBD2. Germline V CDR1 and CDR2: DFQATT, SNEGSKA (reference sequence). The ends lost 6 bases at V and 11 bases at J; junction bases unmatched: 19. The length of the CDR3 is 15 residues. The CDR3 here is CSAGSSGTGYNEQYF. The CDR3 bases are TGCAGTGCCGGATCTAGCGGGACTGGCTACAATGAGCAGTACTTC.

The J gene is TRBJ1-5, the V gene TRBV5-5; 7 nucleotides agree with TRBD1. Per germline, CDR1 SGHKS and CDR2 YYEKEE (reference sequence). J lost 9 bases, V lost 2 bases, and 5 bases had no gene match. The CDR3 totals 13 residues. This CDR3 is CASSLDRERPQHF. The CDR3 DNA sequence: TGTGCCAGCAGCTTAGACAGGGAAAGGCCCCAGCATTTT.

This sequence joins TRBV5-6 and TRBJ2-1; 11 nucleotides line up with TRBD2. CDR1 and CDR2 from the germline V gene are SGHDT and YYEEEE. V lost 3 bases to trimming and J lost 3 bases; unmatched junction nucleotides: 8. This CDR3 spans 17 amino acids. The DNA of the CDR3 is TGTGCCAGCAGCTCACCGGGACTAGCGGCCAACTACAATGAGCAGTTCTTC. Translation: CASSSPGLAANYNEQFF. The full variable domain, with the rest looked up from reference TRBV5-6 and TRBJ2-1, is DAGVTQSPTHLIKTRGQQVTLRCSPKSGHDTVSWYQQALGQGPQFIFQYYEEEERQRGNFPDRFSGHQFPNYSSELNVNALLLGDSALYLCASSSPGLAANYNEQFFGPGTRLTVL.

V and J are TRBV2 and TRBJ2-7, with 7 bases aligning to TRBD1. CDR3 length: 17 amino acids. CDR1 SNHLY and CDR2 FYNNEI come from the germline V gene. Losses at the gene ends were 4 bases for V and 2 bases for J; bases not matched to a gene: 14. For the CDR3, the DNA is TGTGCCAGCAGTGGGAGTGGAACAGGGGCTAACCCCTACGAGCAGTACTTC. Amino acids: CASSGSGTGANPYEQYF.

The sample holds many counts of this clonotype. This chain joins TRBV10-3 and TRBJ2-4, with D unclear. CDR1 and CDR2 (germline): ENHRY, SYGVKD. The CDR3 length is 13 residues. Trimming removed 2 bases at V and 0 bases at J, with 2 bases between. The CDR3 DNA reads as TGTGCCATCAGTGAGGCAGCCAAAAACATTCAGTACTTC. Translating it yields CAISEAAKNIQYF.

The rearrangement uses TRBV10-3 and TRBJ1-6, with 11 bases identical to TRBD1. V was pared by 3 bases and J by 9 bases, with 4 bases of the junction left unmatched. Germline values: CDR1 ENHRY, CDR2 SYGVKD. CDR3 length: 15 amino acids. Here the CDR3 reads CAISDEGTGGSPLHF. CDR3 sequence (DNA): TGTGCCATCAGTGATGAGGGGACAGGGGGTTCACCCCTCCACTTT.

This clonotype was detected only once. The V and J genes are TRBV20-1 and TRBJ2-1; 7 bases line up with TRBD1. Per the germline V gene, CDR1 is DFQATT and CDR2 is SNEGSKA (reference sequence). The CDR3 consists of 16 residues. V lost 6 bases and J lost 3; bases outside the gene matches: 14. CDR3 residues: CSAAKGTEGFYNEQFF. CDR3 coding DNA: TGCAGTGCGGCCAAAGGGACAGAGGGTTTCTACAATGAGCAGTTCTTC.

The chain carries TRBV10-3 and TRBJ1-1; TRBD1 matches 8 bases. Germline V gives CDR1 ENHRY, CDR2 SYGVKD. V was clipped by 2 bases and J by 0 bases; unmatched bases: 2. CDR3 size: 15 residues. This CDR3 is CAISEDRGMNTEAFF. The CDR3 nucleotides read TGTGCCATCAGTGAGGACAGGGGTATGAACACTGAAGCTTTCTTT.

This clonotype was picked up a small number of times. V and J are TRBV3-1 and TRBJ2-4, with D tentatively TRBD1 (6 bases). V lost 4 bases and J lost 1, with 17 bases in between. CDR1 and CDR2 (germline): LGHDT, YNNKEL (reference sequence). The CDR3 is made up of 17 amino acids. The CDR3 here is CASSLSAGDRAKNIQYF. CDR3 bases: TGTGCCAGCAGCCTCTCAGCAGGTGACAGGGCCAAAAACATTCAGTACTTC.

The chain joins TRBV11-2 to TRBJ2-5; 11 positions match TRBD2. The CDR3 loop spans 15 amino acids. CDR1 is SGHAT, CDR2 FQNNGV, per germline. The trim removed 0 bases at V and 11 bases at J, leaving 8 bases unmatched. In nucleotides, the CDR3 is TGTGCCAGCAGCTTAGATAGCGGGAGGGGGAATGAGCAGTACTTC. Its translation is CASSLDSGRGNEQYF.

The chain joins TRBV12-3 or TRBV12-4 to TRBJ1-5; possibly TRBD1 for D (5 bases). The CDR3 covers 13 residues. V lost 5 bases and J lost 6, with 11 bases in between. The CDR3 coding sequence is TGTGCCAGCAGTGGCCGGGGGGTTCAGCCCCAGCATTTT. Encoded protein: CASSGRGVQPQHF.

In DNA, the CDR3 is TGTGCCATCCCCCCATGGGGTTCGCCATCCACAGATACGCAGTATTTT. Encoded protein: CAIPPWGSPSTDTQYF. This chain uses TRBV4-2 with TRBJ2-3; D not certain. Looked up from germline, CDR1 is LGHNA and CDR2 is YNFKEQ. The CDR3 totals 16 residues. V was clipped by 10 bases and J by 2 bases, with 22 bases between them.

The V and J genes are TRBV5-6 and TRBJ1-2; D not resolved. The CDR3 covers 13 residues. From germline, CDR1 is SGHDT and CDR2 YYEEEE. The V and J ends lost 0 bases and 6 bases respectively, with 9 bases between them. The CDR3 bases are TGTGCCAGCAGCTTGGGGTCCGGGGATGGCTACACCTTC. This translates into CASSLGSGDGYTF.

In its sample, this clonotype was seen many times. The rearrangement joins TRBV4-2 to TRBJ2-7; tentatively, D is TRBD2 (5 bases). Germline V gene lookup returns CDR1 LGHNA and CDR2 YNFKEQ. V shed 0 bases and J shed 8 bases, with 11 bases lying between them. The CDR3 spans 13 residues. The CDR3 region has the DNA TGTGCCAGCAGCCAAGATCTAGCATACAAGCAGTACTTC. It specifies CASSQDLAYKQYF.

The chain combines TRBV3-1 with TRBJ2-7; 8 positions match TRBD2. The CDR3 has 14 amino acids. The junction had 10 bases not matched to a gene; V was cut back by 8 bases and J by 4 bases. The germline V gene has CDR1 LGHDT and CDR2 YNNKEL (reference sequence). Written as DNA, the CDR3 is TGTGCCAGCCTCGCCTCGGGAGGGCCGTACGAGCAGTACTTC. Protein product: CASLASGGPYEQYF.